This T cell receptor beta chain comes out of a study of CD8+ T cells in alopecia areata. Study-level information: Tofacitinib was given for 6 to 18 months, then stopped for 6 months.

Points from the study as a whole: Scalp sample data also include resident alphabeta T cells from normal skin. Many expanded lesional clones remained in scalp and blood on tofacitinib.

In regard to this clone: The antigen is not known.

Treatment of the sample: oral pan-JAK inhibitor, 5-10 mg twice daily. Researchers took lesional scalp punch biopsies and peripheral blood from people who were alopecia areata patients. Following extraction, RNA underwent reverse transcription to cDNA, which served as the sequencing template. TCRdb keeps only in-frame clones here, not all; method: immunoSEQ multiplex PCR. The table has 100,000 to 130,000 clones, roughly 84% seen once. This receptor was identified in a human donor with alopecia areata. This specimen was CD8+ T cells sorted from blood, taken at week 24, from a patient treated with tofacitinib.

The CDR3 DNA reads TGTGCCAGCAGCTTAGGCGGGGCACACTACGAGCAGTACTTC. Protein sequence: CASSLGGAHYEQYF. The chain is built from TRBV13 and TRBJ2-7; the D gene could be TRBD1 or TRBD2 (5 bases each). This CDR3 is built from 14 residues. The V end was cut by 0 bases, the J end by 3 bases, with 9 bases between. Germline V gene sequence: CDR1 PRHDT, CDR2 FYEKMQ (reference sequence).